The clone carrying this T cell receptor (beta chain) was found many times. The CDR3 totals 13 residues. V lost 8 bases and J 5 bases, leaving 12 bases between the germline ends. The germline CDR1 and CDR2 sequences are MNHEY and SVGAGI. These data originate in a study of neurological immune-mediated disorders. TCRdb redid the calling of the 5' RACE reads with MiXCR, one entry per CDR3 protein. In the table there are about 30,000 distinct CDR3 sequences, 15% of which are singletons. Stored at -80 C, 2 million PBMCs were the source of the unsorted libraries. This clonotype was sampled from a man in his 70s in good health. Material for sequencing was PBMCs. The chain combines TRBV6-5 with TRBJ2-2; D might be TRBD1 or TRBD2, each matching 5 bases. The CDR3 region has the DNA TGTGCCAGCGAGGGGCCGGGTACCGGGGAGCTGTTTTTT. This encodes CASEGPGTGELFF.